The rows below give T cell receptor beta chains drawn from one sample of a study of blood T cell repertoires in COVID-19. Sequencing used immunoSEQ multiplex PCR; TCRdb keeps in-frame clones, though not all of them. The table shows 160,000 or so clones, with roughly 90% occurring only once. Sequencing used PBMCs or T cells enriched from blood (not recorded which). Source of these receptors: a woman aged 50 to 60 who had recovered from COVID-19. Both conserved end residues are part of each CDR3. Each record gives: clone size, D gene, V gene, J gene, CDR3 DNA, CDR3 protein. The D gene is left open where the match is weak. Size is stated for part of the rows, as once, few or many counts, or as a class when the clone is expanded.

abundance: .
d_gene: TRBD1
v_gene: TRBV3-1/TRBV3-2
j_gene: TRBJ1-2
CDR3nt: TGTGCCAGCAGCCAAGATGGAGGGACAGGGATCTTTGGCTACACCTTC
CDR3aa: CASSQDGGTGIFGYTF

abundance: .
d_gene: .
v_gene: TRBV6-2/TRBV6-3
j_gene: TRBJ1-5
CDR3nt: TGTGCCAGCAGTTATGGCGGAGAGCAGCATTTT
CDR3aa: CASSYGGEQHF

abundance: once
d_gene: .
v_gene: TRBV7-2
j_gene: TRBJ2-2
CDR3nt: TGTGCCAGCAGCTTAGGCGTTCCCGGGGAGCTGTTTTTT
CDR3aa: CASSLGVPGELFF

abundance: .
d_gene: TRBD1
v_gene: TRBV5-8
j_gene: TRBJ1-3
CDR3nt: TGTGCCAGCAGCCCCGCTGGGACAGCCATCTCTGGAAACACCATATATTTT
CDR3aa: CASSPAGTAISGNTIYF

abundance: .
d_gene: .
v_gene: TRBV12-3/TRBV12-4
j_gene: TRBJ1-2
CDR3nt: TGTGCCAGCAAATGGAGGGGCTATGGCTACACCTTC
CDR3aa: CASKWRGYGYTF

abundance: .
d_gene: TRBD1
v_gene: TRBV7-2
j_gene: TRBJ1-2
CDR3nt: TGTGCCAGCAGCTTAGCCTTAGGACAGGGGGATGTGTTCACCTATGGCTACACCTTC
CDR3aa: CASSLALGQGDVFTYGYTF

abundance: .
d_gene: TRBD1
v_gene: TRBV14
j_gene: TRBJ1-2
CDR3nt: TGTGCCAGCAGCTGGGGGACAGCTGGCTACACCTTC
CDR3aa: CASSWGTAGYTF

abundance: .
d_gene: .
v_gene: TRBV29-1
j_gene: TRBJ1-2
CDR3nt: TGCAGCGTCTACGGGGGGAGTGGGGGCTACACCTTC
CDR3aa: CSVYGGSGGYTF

abundance: .
d_gene: TRBD2
v_gene: TRBV3-1/TRBV3-2
j_gene: TRBJ2-3
CDR3nt: TGTGCCAGCAGCCAATCCCTAGCGGGAACTGCGGGGGATTTT
CDR3aa: CASSQSLAGTAGDF

abundance: .
d_gene: TRBD1
v_gene: TRBV2
j_gene: TRBJ2-2
CDR3nt: TGTGCCAGCACCCGGACAGGGACCACCGGGGAGCTGTTTTTT
CDR3aa: CASTRTGTTGELFF

abundance: .
d_gene: .
v_gene: TRBV11-2
j_gene: TRBJ1-1
CDR3nt: TGTGCCAGCAGCTTAGTATCAGGGGCGAACACTGAAGCTTTCTTT
CDR3aa: CASSLVSGANTEAFF

abundance: .
d_gene: TRBD1
v_gene: TRBV11-2
j_gene: TRBJ2-7
CDR3nt: TGTGCCAGCAGCCCCATGGACAGGGGGGGCGAGCAGTACTTC
CDR3aa: CASSPMDRGGEQYF

abundance: .
d_gene: .
v_gene: TRBV10-2
j_gene: TRBJ1-6
CDR3nt: TGCGCCAGCGCCCTGACGGGTTATAATTCACCCCTCCACTTT
CDR3aa: CASALTGYNSPLHF

abundance: .
d_gene: TRBD1
v_gene: TRBV19
j_gene: TRBJ1-2
CDR3nt: TGTGCCAGTAGGGACAGGCGATATGGCTACACCTTC
CDR3aa: CASRDRRYGYTF

abundance: .
d_gene: TRBD1
v_gene: TRBV7-8
j_gene: TRBJ2-2
CDR3nt: TGTGCCAGCAGCTTGGGCCAGGGGGTCACCGGGGAGCTGTTTTTT
CDR3aa: CASSLGQGVTGELFF

abundance: .
d_gene: TRBD2
v_gene: TRBV24-1
j_gene: TRBJ2-7
CDR3nt: TGTGCCACCTCCGGGGGGGGGATTTCTTACGAGCAGTACTTC
CDR3aa: CATSGGGISYEQYF

abundance: .
d_gene: TRBD2
v_gene: TRBV19
j_gene: TRBJ2-1
CDR3nt: TGTGCCAGTAGTATAGAGGGTAGCGGGGGTCTACCTTACAATGAGCAGTTCTTC
CDR3aa: CASSIEGSGGLPYNEQFF

abundance: once
d_gene: TRBD1
v_gene: TRBV6-5
j_gene: TRBJ1-3
CDR3nt: TGTGCCAGCAGTTACTCCACAGGGGTAAACACCATATATTTT
CDR3aa: CASSYSTGVNTIYF

abundance: .
d_gene: .
v_gene: TRBV6-2/TRBV6-3
j_gene: TRBJ2-3
CDR3nt: TGTGCCAGCAGTTACTCTGGACAGTACACAGATACGCAGTATTTT
CDR3aa: CASSYSGQYTDTQYF

abundance: .
d_gene: .
v_gene: TRBV11-2
j_gene: TRBJ1-2
CDR3nt: TGTGCCAGCAGTCGTCGTGAAACAGGGATGGACCCCTATGGCTACACCTTC
CDR3aa: CASSRRETGMDPYGYTF

abundance: few
d_gene: TRBD2
v_gene: TRBV15
j_gene: TRBJ2-2
CDR3nt: TGTGCCACCAGCAGAGGCCCTTCCGGTAGCGGGGAGGTCGGGGAGCTGTTTTTT
CDR3aa: CATSRGPSGSGEVGELFF

abundance: .
d_gene: TRBD2
v_gene: TRBV18
j_gene: TRBJ2-3
CDR3nt: TGTGCCAGCTCACCAAGCGGGACTAGCGGTACAGATACGCAGTATTTT
CDR3aa: CASSPSGTSGTDTQYF

abundance: .
d_gene: .
v_gene: TRBV30
j_gene: TRBJ1-3
CDR3nt: TGTGCCGGAAGCCGGACTTCCCAAGTAGGAAACACCATATATTTT
CDR3aa: CAGSRTSQVGNTIYF

abundance: .
d_gene: TRBD1
v_gene: TRBV5-6
j_gene: TRBJ2-5
CDR3nt: TGTGCCAGCACTCAGCGTAGGACAGGGGTTCGTCGAGAGACCCAGTACTTC
CDR3aa: CASTQRRTGVRRETQYF

abundance: .
d_gene: .
v_gene: TRBV5-4
j_gene: TRBJ1-2
CDR3nt: TGTGCCAGCAGCTTGGGACAGGATGGCTACACCTTC
CDR3aa: CASSLGQDGYTF

abundance: once
d_gene: .
v_gene: TRBV6-1
j_gene: TRBJ2-7
CDR3nt: TGTGCCAGCAGTGAAGGGTGGGGCCCAACCTACGAGCAGTACTTC
CDR3aa: CASSEGWGPTYEQYF

abundance: .
d_gene: TRBD2
v_gene: TRBV10-2
j_gene: TRBJ2-1
CDR3nt: TGCGCCAGCGGACTAGCGGGGGGGCGCAATGAGCAGTTCTTC
CDR3aa: CASGLAGGRNEQFF

abundance: once
d_gene: TRBD2
v_gene: TRBV3-1/TRBV3-2
j_gene: TRBJ2-7
CDR3nt: TGTGCCAGCAGCCCGTTTGGACTAGCGGGGTACGAGCAGTACTTC
CDR3aa: CASSPFGLAGYEQYF

abundance: once
d_gene: TRBD1
v_gene: TRBV5-4
j_gene: TRBJ1-1
CDR3nt: TGTGCCAGCACCCCAGGGGGGAGCGTGAACACTGAAGCTTTCTTT
CDR3aa: CASTPGGSVNTEAFF

abundance: .
d_gene: TRBD1
v_gene: TRBV7-2
j_gene: TRBJ1-3
CDR3nt: TGTGCCAGCAGCTTAGTACAGGGGAAGGTCGGAAACACCATATATTTT
CDR3aa: CASSLVQGKVGNTIYF

abundance: once
d_gene: .
v_gene: TRBV7-9
j_gene: TRBJ1-2
CDR3nt: TGTGCCAGCAGCTTAGAGCAGGGATATGGCTACACCTTC
CDR3aa: CASSLEQGYGYTF

abundance: .
d_gene: TRBD1
v_gene: TRBV4-2
j_gene: TRBJ1-4
CDR3nt: TGTGCCAGCAGCCTCCTACACTCAGGGACAGGGGGGGAAAAACTGTTTTTT
CDR3aa: CASSLLHSGTGGEKLFF

abundance: .
d_gene: .
v_gene: TRBV7-5
j_gene: TRBJ1-1
CDR3nt: TGTGCCAGAAGCTTGGGGGGAGAGGCTGAAGCTTTCTTT
CDR3aa: CARSLGGEAEAFF

abundance: .
d_gene: TRBD1
v_gene: TRBV5-1
j_gene: TRBJ1-1
CDR3nt: TGCGCCAGCAGCGGCCCGACAGGGAGTTCTGAAGCTTTCTTT
CDR3aa: CASSGPTGSSEAFF

abundance: .
d_gene: .
v_gene: TRBV30
j_gene: TRBJ2-5
CDR3nt: TGTGCCTGGAGCCTGGGGGGGGGCGGGGAGACCCAGTACTTC
CDR3aa: CAWSLGGGGETQYF

abundance: .
d_gene: TRBD1
v_gene: TRBV27
j_gene: TRBJ1-2
CDR3nt: TGTGCCAGCAGTGTGAGACAGGGGTACTATGGCTACACCTTC
CDR3aa: CASSVRQGYYGYTF

abundance: .
d_gene: TRBD1
v_gene: TRBV9
j_gene: TRBJ2-5
CDR3nt: TGTGCCAGCAGCCCCCGGGAACGACAGGGGGCCCAAGAGACCCAGTACTTC
CDR3aa: CASSPRERQGAQETQYF

abundance: few
d_gene: TRBD2
v_gene: TRBV11-3
j_gene: TRBJ2-7
CDR3nt: TGTGCCAGCAGCTTGGCCGGGACTAGCGGGCCCAAACAACCCTACGAGCAGTACTTC
CDR3aa: CASSLAGTSGPKQPYEQYF

abundance: .
d_gene: TRBD1
v_gene: TRBV19
j_gene: TRBJ1-5
CDR3nt: TGTGCCAGTAGACAACTACAGGGGGCCCTTAGCAATCAGCCCCAGCATTTT
CDR3aa: CASRQLQGALSNQPQHF

abundance: .
d_gene: .
v_gene: TRBV30
j_gene: TRBJ2-7
CDR3nt: TGTGCCTGGAGTCGGACAGGGATCGGGGGGGAGCAGTACTTC
CDR3aa: CAWSRTGIGGEQYF

abundance: .
d_gene: TRBD1
v_gene: TRBV19
j_gene: TRBJ2-7
CDR3nt: TGTGCCAGTAGGTTACAGGGGGCAAAATCGGGGGAGCAGTACTTC
CDR3aa: CASRLQGAKSGEQYF

abundance: .
d_gene: .
v_gene: TRBV5-1
j_gene: TRBJ1-2
CDR3nt: TGCGCCAGCAGCTGGGGGGAGGGTCTCTATGGCTACACCTTC
CDR3aa: CASSWGEGLYGYTF

abundance: .
d_gene: .
v_gene: TRBV29-1
j_gene: TRBJ1-1
CDR3nt: TGCAGCGTTGAGGAGGGAGGGGCGAACACTGAAGCTTTCTTT
CDR3aa: CSVEEGGANTEAFF

abundance: .
d_gene: .
v_gene: TRBV10-3
j_gene: TRBJ1-4
CDR3nt: TGTGCCATCAGTGATCTTGATGAAAAACTGTTTTTT
CDR3aa: CAISDLDEKLFF

abundance: few
d_gene: .
v_gene: TRBV29-1
j_gene: TRBJ2-2
CDR3nt: TGCAGCGTTGGGGAGGTCTTCCCGAACACCGGGGAGCTGTTTTTT
CDR3aa: CSVGEVFPNTGELFF

abundance: .
d_gene: .
v_gene: TRBV13
j_gene: TRBJ1-5
CDR3nt: TGTGCCAGCAGCTTCCGCGTAGGCGGGCAGCCCCAGCATTTT
CDR3aa: CASSFRVGGQPQHF

abundance: .
d_gene: .
v_gene: TRBV9
j_gene: TRBJ2-6
CDR3nt: TGTGCCAGCAGCGTTCGCTCTGGGGCCAACGTCCTGACTTTC
CDR3aa: CASSVRSGANVLTF

abundance: .
d_gene: .
v_gene: TRBV5-4
j_gene: TRBJ1-2
CDR3nt: TGTGCCAGCAGCTTACCAACAGGGTATGGCTACACCTTC
CDR3aa: CASSLPTGYGYTF

abundance: .
d_gene: .
v_gene: TRBV12-3/TRBV12-4
j_gene: TRBJ2-3
CDR3nt: TGTGCCAGCAGTTTACTGCGAGATACGCAGTATTTT
CDR3aa: CASSLLRDTQYF

abundance: .
d_gene: TRBD2
v_gene: TRBV11-3
j_gene: TRBJ2-2
CDR3nt: TGTGCCAGCAGCGCCCTAGCGGGGGGCACCGGGGAGCTGTTTTTT
CDR3aa: CASSALAGGTGELFF

abundance: once
d_gene: .
v_gene: TRBV27
j_gene: TRBJ2-5
CDR3nt: TGTGCCAGCAGTTTTCGGGGAGAGACCCAGTACTTC
CDR3aa: CASSFRGETQYF